This record covers a single T cell receptor (beta chain). Germline lookup yields CDR1 SGDLS and CDR2 YYNGEE. Trimming cost V 3 bases and J 6 bases; bases outside gene matches: 6. This CDR3 has 15 amino acids. The sample belongs to a study of blood T cells in healthy people across ages. Primed by a sample-barcoded 5' primer and a J-beta primer mix, a second PCR proceeded for about 6 to 12 cycles. Researchers report that a template-switch adaptor with 12 random nucleotides tagged each cDNA molecule. TCRdb processed the 5' RACE reads anew with MiXCR; each CDR3 protein has one entry. Among almost 800,000 distinct CDR3 sequences listed, nearly 60% were seen once. The donors, all healthy, were Caucasians living in Russia, aged roughly 6 to 100.

This sequence joins TRBV9 and TRBJ2-1; 10 nucleotides align to TRBD2. The sample comprised blood. The receptor's source is a man under 40 in good health. The CDR3 sequence: CASSGKAGGLNEQFF. CDR3 DNA sequence: TGTGCCAGCAGCGGAAAAGCGGGAGGGCTCAATGAGCAGTTCTTC.